This is a list of T cell receptor beta chains from one sample in a study of T cell repertoires in cytomegalovirus infection. In TCRdb, the reads were re-called with MiXCR into one record per CDR3 protein. The table records hundreds of thousands of distinct CDR3 sequences, 15% to 20% of them present only once. The sequenced sample was PBMCs. Receptors originate from a human donor in good health (CMV status not recorded). Some clones in this sample may be carry-over from other donors' samples. The CDR3 runs from the conserved cysteine through the conserved F or W. Each record gives: CDR3 protein, V gene.

CSATFPGQTNTGELFF,TRBV20-1
CSATDPNTEAFF,TRBV20-1
CASSYTGTSYNSPLHF,TRBV6-2/TRBV6-3
CASSTGTSSTGELFF,TRBV5-1
CASSIPGTGAGNTIYF,TRBV19
CAISTINWTEIDQPQHF,TRBV10-3
CASSEGGTGPQPF,TRBV12-3/TRBV12-4
CASSLQGAQGGELFF,TRBV12-3/TRBV12-4
CSAEAPGHLRHNEQFF,TRBV20-1
CASSLVGRGQGNQPQHF,TRBV7-2
CASCILTGTVTSNSGNTIYF,TRBV28
CASSLVGALGNEQFF,TRBV5-4
CASSFVSGAGNTIYF,TRBV7-2
CASSLPGGGLYEQYF,TRBV4-1
CASTPDGRIAYEQYF,TRBV7-9
CASSEAGGFSGNTIYF,TRBV25-1
CASSPGTGINQPQHF,TRBV5-6
CASSLPGLAGSQQFF,TRBV7-2
CASSPDGYQPQHF,TRBV11-3
CASSPSTHGYTF,TRBV12-3/TRBV12-4
CASSLDGTSAYEQYF,TRBV7-2
CSVGTGNGNQPQHF,TRBV29-1
CASSQDGGHYNEQFF,TRBV4-1
CASSVVPAGGFETQYF,TRBV7-2
CASSSRTRYNEQFF,TRBV19
CASSQDWRGGIDTQYF,TRBV4-3
CASRKQGGAPLHF,TRBV28
CASSIGGADVETQYF,TRBV19
CASSLSPSGERETQYF,TRBV12-3/TRBV12-4
CASTTSGYEQYF,TRBV6-2/TRBV6-3
CSANTGGSETQYF,TRBV20-1
CATRAGSATQYF,TRBV28
CASSFYRTGTGELFF,TRBV6-5
CASSFLGGETRETQYF,TRBV5-6
CASSMTGEVYEQYF,TRBV7-9
CASSVQADTQYF,TRBV2
CSATSDVRRANTGELFF,TRBV20-1
CASSLKTGWTYEQYF,TRBV27
CASSFLHSTGSPEQYF,TRBV7-6
CASSRRTGEEKLFF,TRBV28
CASSLAPSLISKRSTDTQYF,TRBV7-2
CASSEAGTAGTGELFF,TRBV28
CASSLARGLEFF,TRBV7-8
CASREPDSSTPPYEQYF,TRBV6-1
CASTPGLAAYNEQFF,TRBV6-1
CASQDGNEQFF,TRBV6-2/TRBV6-3
CSARDMLQETQYF,TRBV20-1
CASSERGGGYTF,TRBV5-4
CASSEDRGNSPLHF,TRBV5-4
CASKRGRANTGELFF,TRBV28
CASPARWAGGLPPPHYNEQFF,TRBV19